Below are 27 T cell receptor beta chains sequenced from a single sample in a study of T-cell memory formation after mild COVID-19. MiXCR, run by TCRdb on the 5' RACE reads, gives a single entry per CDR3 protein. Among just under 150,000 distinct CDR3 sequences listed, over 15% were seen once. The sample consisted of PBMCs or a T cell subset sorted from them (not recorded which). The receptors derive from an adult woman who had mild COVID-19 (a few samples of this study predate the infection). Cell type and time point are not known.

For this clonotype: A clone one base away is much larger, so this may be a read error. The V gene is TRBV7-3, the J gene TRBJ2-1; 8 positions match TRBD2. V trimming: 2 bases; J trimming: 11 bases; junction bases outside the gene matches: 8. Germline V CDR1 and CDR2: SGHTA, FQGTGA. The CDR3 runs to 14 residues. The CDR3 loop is CASSLPQGGGKQFF. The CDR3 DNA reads TGTGCCAGCAGCTTACCCCAGGGCGGGGGGAAGCAGTTCTTC. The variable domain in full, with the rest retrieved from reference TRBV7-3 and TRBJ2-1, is GAGVSQTPSNKVTEKGKYVELRCDPISGHTALYWYRQSLGQGPEFLIYFQGTGAADDSGLPNDRFFAVRPEGSVSTLKIQRTERGDSAVYLCASSLPQGGGKQFFGPGTRLTVL.

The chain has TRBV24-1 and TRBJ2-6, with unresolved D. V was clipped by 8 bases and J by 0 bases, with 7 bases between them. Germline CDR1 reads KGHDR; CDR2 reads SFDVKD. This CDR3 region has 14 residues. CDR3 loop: CATKKNSGANVLTF. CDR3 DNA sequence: TGTGCCACCAAAAAGAACTCTGGGGCCAACGTCCTGACTTTC.

In DNA form, the CDR3 reads TGTGCCAGCAGTGTGACATCCGGGACGTCCGAGCAGTACTTC. Encoded protein: CASSVTSGTSEQYF. The gene calls are TRBV25-1 and TRBJ2-7; the D call may be TRBD1 or TRBD2 (5 bases each). CDR1 is MGHDK, CDR2 SYGVNS, per germline. There are 14 residues in the CDR3. Trimming took off 4 bases at V and 6 bases at J, with 16 bases between the two ends.

The CDR3 loop is CASSFLILVGPGEQFF. DNA of the CDR3: TGTGCCAGCAGCTTCCTGATTCTAGTAGGGCCCGGTGAGCAGTTCTTC. The chain is built from TRBV7-2 and TRBJ2-1; no definite D call. The CDR3 is 16 amino acids. Per the germline V gene, CDR1 is SGHTA and CDR2 is FQGNSA. Trimming cost V 3 bases and J 9 bases, with 21 bases left between them.

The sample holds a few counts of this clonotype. This CDR3 reads CASSARRDRTYGYTF. DNA for the CDR3: TGCGCCAGCAGTGCCCGCCGGGACAGGACCTATGGCTACACCTTC. The chain combines TRBV10-1 with TRBJ1-2; 8 positions agree with TRBD1. The CDR3 has 15 amino acids. Germline V gene lookup returns CDR1 WNHNN and CDR2 SYGVQD (reference sequence). J gave up 4 bases and V 4 bases, and 8 bases lay outside the gene matches.

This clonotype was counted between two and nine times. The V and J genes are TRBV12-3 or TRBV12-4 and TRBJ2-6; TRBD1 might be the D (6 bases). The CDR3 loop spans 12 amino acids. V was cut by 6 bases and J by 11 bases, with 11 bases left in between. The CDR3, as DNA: TGTGCCAGCAGAGCGACAGGCCACGTCCTGACTTTC. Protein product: CASRATGHVLTF.

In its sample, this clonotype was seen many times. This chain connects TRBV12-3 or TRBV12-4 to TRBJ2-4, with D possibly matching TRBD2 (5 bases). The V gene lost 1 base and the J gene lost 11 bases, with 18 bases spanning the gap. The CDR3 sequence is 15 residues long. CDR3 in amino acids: CASSLGEKGLPVQYF. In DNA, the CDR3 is TGTGCCAGCAGTTTAGGCGAGAAAGGACTCCCCGTTCAGTACTTC.

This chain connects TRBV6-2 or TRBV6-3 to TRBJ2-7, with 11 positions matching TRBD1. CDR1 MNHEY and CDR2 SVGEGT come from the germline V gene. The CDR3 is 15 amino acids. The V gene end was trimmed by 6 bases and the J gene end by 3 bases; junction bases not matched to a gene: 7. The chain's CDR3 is CASRTGTGGFYEQYF. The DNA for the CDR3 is TGTGCCAGCAGGACCGGGACAGGGGGATTCTACGAGCAGTACTTC.

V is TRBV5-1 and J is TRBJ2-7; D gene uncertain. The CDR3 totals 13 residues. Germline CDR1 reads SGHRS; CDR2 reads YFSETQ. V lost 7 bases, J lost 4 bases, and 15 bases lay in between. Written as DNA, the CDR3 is TGCGCCAGCTCTGCCCAAGGTTTTTACGAGCAGTACTTC. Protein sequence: CASSAQGFYEQYF.

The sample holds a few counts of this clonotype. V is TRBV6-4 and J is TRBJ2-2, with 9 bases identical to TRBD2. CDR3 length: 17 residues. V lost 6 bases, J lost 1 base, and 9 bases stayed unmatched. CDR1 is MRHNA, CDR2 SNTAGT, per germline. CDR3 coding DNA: TGTGCCAGCAGCCTGGAACCGACTAGCGGGAACACCGGGGAGCTGTTTTTT. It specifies CASSLEPTSGNTGELFF.

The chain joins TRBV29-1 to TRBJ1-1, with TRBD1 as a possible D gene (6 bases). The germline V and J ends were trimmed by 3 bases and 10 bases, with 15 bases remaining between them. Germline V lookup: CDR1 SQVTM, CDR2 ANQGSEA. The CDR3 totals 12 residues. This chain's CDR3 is CSVDGGGTGAFF. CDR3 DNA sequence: TGCAGCGTTGATGGGGGGGGCACAGGAGCTTTCTTT.

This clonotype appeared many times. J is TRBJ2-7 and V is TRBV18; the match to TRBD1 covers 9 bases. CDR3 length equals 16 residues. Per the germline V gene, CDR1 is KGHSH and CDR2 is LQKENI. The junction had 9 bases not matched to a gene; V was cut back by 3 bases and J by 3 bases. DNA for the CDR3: TGTGCCAGCTCACCTACCGGGACAGGGCAACTCTACGAGCAGTACTTC. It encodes CASSPTGTGQLYEQYF.

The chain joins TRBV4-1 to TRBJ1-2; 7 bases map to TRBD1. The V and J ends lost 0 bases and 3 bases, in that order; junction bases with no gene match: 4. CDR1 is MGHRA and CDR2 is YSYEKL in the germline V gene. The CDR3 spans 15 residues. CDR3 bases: TGCGCCAGCAGCCAAGATCCTGGGACAGACTATGGCTACACCTTC. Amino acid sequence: CASSQDPGTDYGYTF.

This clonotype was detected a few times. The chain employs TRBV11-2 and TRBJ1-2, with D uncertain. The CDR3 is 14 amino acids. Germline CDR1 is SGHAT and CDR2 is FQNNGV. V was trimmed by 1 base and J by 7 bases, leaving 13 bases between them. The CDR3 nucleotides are TGTGCCAGCAGCTTAGGTGTTGTGACCGGTGGCTACACCTTC. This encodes CASSLGVVTGGYTF.

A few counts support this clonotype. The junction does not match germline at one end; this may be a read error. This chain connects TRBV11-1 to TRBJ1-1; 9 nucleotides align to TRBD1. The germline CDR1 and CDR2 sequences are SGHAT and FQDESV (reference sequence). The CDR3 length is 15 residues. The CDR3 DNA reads TGTGCCAGCGGCTTTGGGGACAGGGCTGGCACTGAAGCTTTCTTT. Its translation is CASGFGDRAGTEAFF.

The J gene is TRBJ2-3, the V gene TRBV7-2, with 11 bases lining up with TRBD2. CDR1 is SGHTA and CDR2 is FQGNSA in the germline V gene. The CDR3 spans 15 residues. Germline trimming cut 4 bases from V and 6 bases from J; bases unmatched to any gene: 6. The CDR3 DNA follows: TGTGCCAGCAGCTATCTAGCGGGGGGTATGGATACGCAGTATTTT. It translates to CASSYLAGGMDTQYF. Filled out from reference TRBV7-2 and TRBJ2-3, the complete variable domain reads GAGVSQSPSNKVTEKGKDVELRCDPISGHTALYWYRQSLGQGLEFLIYFQGNSAPDKSGLPSDRFSAERTGGSVSTLTIQRTQQEDSAVYLCASSYLAGGMDTQYFGPGTRLTVL.

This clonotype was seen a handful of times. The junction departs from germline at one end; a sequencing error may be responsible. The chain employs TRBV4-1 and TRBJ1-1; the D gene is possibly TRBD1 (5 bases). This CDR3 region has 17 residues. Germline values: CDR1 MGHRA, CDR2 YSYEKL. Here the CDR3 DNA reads TGCGCCAGCAGCCAAGATTGGACACCTGGGCCGTTTACTGGAGCTTTCTTT. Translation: CASSQDWTPGPFTGAFF.

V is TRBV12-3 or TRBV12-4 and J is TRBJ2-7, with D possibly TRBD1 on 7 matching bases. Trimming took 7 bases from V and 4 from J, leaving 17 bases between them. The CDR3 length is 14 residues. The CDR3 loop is CASTPGGLEYEQYF. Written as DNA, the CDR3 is TGTGCCAGCACCCCAGGGGGGCTTGAGTACGAGCAGTACTTC.

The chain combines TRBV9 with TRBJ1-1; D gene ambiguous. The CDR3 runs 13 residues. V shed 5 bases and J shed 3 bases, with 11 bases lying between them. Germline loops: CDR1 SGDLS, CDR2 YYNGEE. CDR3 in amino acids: CASSSIPDTEAFF. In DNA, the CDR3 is TGTGCCAGCAGTTCTATTCCCGACACTGAAGCTTTCTTT.

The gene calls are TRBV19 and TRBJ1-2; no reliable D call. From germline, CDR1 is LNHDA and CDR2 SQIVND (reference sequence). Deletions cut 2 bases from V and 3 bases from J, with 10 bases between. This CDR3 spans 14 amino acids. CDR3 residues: CASSIYWADYGYTF. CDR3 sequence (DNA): TGTGCCAGTAGTATATATTGGGCAGACTATGGCTACACCTTC.

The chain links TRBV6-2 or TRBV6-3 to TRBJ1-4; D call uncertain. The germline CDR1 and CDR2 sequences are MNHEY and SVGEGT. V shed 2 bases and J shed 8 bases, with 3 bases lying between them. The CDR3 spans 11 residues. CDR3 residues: CASSYGEKLFF. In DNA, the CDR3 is TGTGCCAGCAGTTACGGGGAAAAACTGTTTTTT.

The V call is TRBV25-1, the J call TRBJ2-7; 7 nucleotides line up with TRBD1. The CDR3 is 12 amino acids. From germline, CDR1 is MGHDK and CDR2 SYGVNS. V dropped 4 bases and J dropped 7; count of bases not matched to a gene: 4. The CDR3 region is CASSGTGVEQYF. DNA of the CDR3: TGTGCCAGCAGTGGAACAGGGGTGGAGCAGTACTTC.

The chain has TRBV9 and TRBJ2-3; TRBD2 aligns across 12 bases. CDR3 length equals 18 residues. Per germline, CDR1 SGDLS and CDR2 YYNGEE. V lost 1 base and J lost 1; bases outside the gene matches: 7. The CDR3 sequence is CASSVRLAGGPGTDTQYF. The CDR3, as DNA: TGTGCCAGCAGCGTAAGGCTAGCGGGGGGGCCGGGCACAGATACGCAGTATTTT.

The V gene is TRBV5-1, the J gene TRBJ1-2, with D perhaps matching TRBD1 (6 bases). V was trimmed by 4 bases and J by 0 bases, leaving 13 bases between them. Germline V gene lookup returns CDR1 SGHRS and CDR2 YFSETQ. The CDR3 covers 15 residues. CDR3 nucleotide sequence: TGCGCCAGCAGCGGTCCGGGACAAACTAACTATGGCTACACCTTC. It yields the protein CASSGPGQTNYGYTF.

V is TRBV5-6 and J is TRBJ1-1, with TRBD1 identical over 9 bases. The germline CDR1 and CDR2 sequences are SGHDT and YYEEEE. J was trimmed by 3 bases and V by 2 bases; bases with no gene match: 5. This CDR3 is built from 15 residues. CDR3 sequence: CASSFVQGADTEAFF. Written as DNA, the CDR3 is TGTGCCAGCAGCTTCGTACAGGGGGCTGACACTGAAGCTTTCTTT.

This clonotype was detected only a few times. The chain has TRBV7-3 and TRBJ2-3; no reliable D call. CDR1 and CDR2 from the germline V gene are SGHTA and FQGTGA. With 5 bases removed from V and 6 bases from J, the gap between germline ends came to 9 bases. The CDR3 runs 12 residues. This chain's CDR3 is CASSPDGDTQYF. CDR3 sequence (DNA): TGTGCCAGCAGCCCAGACGGCGATACGCAGTATTTT.

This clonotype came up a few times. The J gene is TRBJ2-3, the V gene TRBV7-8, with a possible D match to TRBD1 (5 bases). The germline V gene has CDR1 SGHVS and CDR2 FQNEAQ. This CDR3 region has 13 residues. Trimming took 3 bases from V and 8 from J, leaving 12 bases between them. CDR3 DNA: TGTGCCAGCAGCTTGGGTGGGCAGGGTACGCAGTATTTT. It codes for CASSLGGQGTQYF.